A selection of T cell receptor beta chains follows, all from one sample in a study of post-analysis software for immune sequencing data. MiXCR was run by TCRdb on the PCR reads, yielding one entry per CDR3 protein. The sample comprises about half a million distinct CDR3 sequences, roughly 45% of which are singletons, and 12% rests with the top ten. Sequenced: blood. The receptor set was obtained from a girl aged 10 to 17 with multiple sclerosis. CDR3s include the opening cysteine and the closing phenylalanine or tryptophan. Each record gives: V gene, D gene, J gene, clone size, CDR3 length, CDR3 DNA, CDR3 protein. A D gene is named only where the DNA matches it firmly. Clone size is given for some rows only: seen once, a few or many times, or a class if the clone is expanded.

TRBV4-3	TRBD2	TRBJ2-3	-	19	TGCGCCAGCAGCCGAGAGGGACTAGCGGGCAGACTTAGCACAGATACGCAGTATTTT	CASSREGLAGRLSTDTQYF
TRBV20-1	-	TRBJ2-3	-	16	TGCAGTGCTAGAGATGTGACGGGAAGAGAGACAGATACGCAGTATTTT	CSARDVTGRETDTQYF
TRBV28	-	TRBJ2-7	few	14	TGTGCCAGCAGCATCACCGGGGGCTCCTACGAGCAGTACTTC	CASSITGGSYEQYF
TRBV19	-	TRBJ2-7	-	14	TGTGCCAGTAGTAAAATTCAGGGGGGTGACGAGCAGTACTTC	CASSKIQGGDEQYF
TRBV7-2	TRBD2	TRBJ2-5	few	14	TGTGCCAGCAGCTCCGTAGCGGGAGGGCTCGTAGAGTACTTC	CASSSVAGGLVEYF
TRBV5-1	-	TRBJ1-2	few	13	TGCGCCAGCAGCTGGGCGGAGAGCTATGGCTACACCTTC	CASSWAESYGYTF
TRBV6-2/TRBV6-3	-	TRBJ2-7	-	15	TGTGCCAGCAGTTATTCCGGGACGGATTCCTACGAGCAGTACTTC	CASSYSGTDSYEQYF
TRBV5-1	-	TRBJ2-1	-	16	TGCGCCAGCAGCTGGCTCCTTGAGGGGAATAACAATGAGCAGTTCTTC	CASSWLLEGNNNEQFF
TRBV5-5	TRBD1	TRBJ2-7	-	14	TGTGCCAGCACCGCAGGGACAGGGTTCTACGAGCAGTACTTC	CASTAGTGFYEQYF
TRBV7-3	-	TRBJ2-2	-	16	TGTGCCAGCAGTCGTATTTCCGGGAGAAACACCGGGGAGCTGTTTTTT	CASSRISGRNTGELFF
TRBV7-2	-	TRBJ2-5	-	13	TGTGCCACCAGCTTAGAAAGGGGGGAGACCCAGTACTTC	CATSLERGETQYF
TRBV5-1	TRBD2	TRBJ2-7	few	15	TGCGCCAGCAAACGACTAGCGACAAGCTCCTACGAGCAGTACTTC	CASKRLATSSYEQYF
TRBV28	TRBD1	TRBJ2-7	-	13	TGTGCCAGCATAAACAGGGACAGGGACGAGCAGTACTTC	CASINRDRDEQYF
TRBV5-1	-	TRBJ2-5	-	13	TGCGCCAGCAGCTTAACAATGGGAGAGACCCAGTACTTC	CASSLTMGETQYF
TRBV7-3	-	TRBJ2-5	few	13	TGTGCCAGCAGCTTAACAATACAAGAGACCCAGTACTTC	CASSLTIQETQYF
TRBV12-3/TRBV12-4	TRBD2	TRBJ2-4	-	16	TGTGCCAGCAGTTCAGGGACTAGCGGGAACGAGAACATTCAGTACTTC	CASSSGTSGNENIQYF
TRBV12-3/TRBV12-4	-	TRBJ1-5	-	15	TGTGCCAGCAGTTTCCGACCGGATAGCAATCAGCCCCAGCATTTT	CASSFRPDSNQPQHF
TRBV29-1	TRBD2	TRBJ2-1	-	14	TGCAGCGTGGAGGGTCTAGCGGGAGGGCGATGGCAGTTCTTC	CSVEGLAGGRWQFF
TRBV27	-	TRBJ2-7	-	15	TGTGCCAGCAGTATAACCTCGGGGCATGACTACGAGCAGTACTTC	CASSITSGHDYEQYF
TRBV9	TRBD2	TRBJ2-3	-	16	TGTGCCAGCAGCGTAGCCGTGCGGGAGCGCACAGATACGCAGTATTTT	CASSVAVRERTDTQYF
TRBV28	TRBD2	TRBJ2-1	once	16	TGTGCCAGCAGTTTACCCGGGACTAGCGTAAACAATGAGCAGTTCTTC	CASSLPGTSVNNEQFF
TRBV28	TRBD1	TRBJ2-7	-	14	TGTGCCACCCAACCGGGGGACAGGGAGATCGAGCAGTACTTC	CATQPGDREIEQYF
TRBV7-3	TRBD1	TRBJ1-1	few	13	TGTGCCAGCAGCAAGGACAGGGGCACTGAAGCTTTCTTT	CASSKDRGTEAFF
TRBV3-1	TRBD1	TRBJ2-1	once	16	TGTGCCAGCAGCCAAGGGAACAGGGGGAATATCCAAAGAAAGTTCTTC	CASSQGNRGNIQRKFF
TRBV5-8	TRBD1	TRBJ2-7	few	14	TGTGCCAGCAGTTTCGGACAGGGGAAATACGAGCAGTACTTC	CASSFGQGKYEQYF
TRBV20-1	-	TRBJ2-1	-	15	TGCAGTGCTAGTAGTCTCCTAGAGGGTCATAGTGAGCAGTTCTTC	CSASSLLEGHSEQFF
TRBV24-1	-	TRBJ1-5	-	15	TGTGCCACCAGTGATGGACGGGAGGGCGGTCAGCCCCAGCATTTT	CATSDGREGGQPQHF
TRBV3-1	TRBD1	TRBJ2-7	-	14	TGTGCCAGCAGCCTCTCGGACAGGGGAAACGAGCAGTACTTC	CASSLSDRGNEQYF
TRBV29-1	-	TRBJ2-5	-	11	TGCAGCGTGCCAGGGTATGGGGAGCAGTACTTC	CSVPGYGEQYF
TRBV20-1	-	TRBJ2-1	few	13	TGCAGTGCTATCCAGGGGCGTTGGAATGAGCAGTTCTTC	CSAIQGRWNEQFF
TRBV10-2	-	TRBJ1-1	few	15	TGCGCCAGCACCATAGCCGGGACGGAAGTACGTCAAGCTTTCTTT	CASTIAGTEVRQAFF
TRBV28	-	TRBJ1-4	-	15	TGTGCCAGCACCTCCGTGGGCGCAACTAATGAAAAACTGTTTTTT	CASTSVGATNEKLFF
TRBV20-1	-	TRBJ2-5	-	16	TGCAGTGCGACGGGTAAAGACACGGTCGGGCAAGAGACCCAGTACTTC	CSATGKDTVGQETQYF
TRBV10-3	-	TRBJ2-1	few	13	TGTGCCATCAGTGAGACGCGGAACAATGAGCAGTTCTTC	CAISETRNNEQFF
TRBV29-1	TRBD2	TRBJ2-7	once	12	TGCAGCGTTGGGTGGGAGGGCCGCGAGCAGTACTTC	CSVGWEGREQYF
TRBV29-1	-	TRBJ1-1	-	13	TGCAGCGTTACGAGCTCAGGGAGCACTGAAGCTTTCTTT	CSVTSSGSTEAFF
TRBV20-1	TRBD1	TRBJ2-1	-	14	TGCAGTGCTTTCGGGACAGGGGGTGTAGAGACCCAGTTCTTC	CSAFGTGGVETQFF
TRBV20-1	TRBD2	TRBJ2-3	-	13	TGCAGTGTGGGGACTAGCCAGTACGGGGAGCAGTATTTT	CSVGTSQYGEQYF
TRBV12-5	TRBD2	TRBJ2-1	-	16	TGTGCTAGTGGCTTAGCGGGAGGAGGGGAACACAATGAGCAGTTCTTC	CASGLAGGGEHNEQFF
TRBV7-2	-	TRBJ2-7	-	14	TGTGCCAGCAGCCGTACCCGGACAAACTACGAGCAGTACTTC	CASSRTRTNYEQYF
TRBV29-1	TRBD2	TRBJ2-1	many	13	TGCAGCCTTGGGGGGGGAGACGACAATGAGCAGTTCTTC	CSLGGGDDNEQFF
TRBV12-3/TRBV12-4	-	TRBJ2-7	-	13	TGTGCCAGCAGCCCCCGGGACATCTACGAGCAGTACTTC	CASSPRDIYEQYF
TRBV20-1	-	TRBJ1-4	-	13	TGCAGTGCTGTACCGGGGGGCTATGAAAAACTGTTTTTT	CSAVPGGYEKLFF
TRBV20-1	-	TRBJ2-1	few	13	TGCAGTGCTAGAGATAGGGCAGGGGATGAGCAGTTCTTC	CSARDRAGDEQFF
TRBV4-3	-	TRBJ2-3	-	15	TGCGCCAGCAGCCAACAGGCCAAGGGCGCAGATACGCAGTATTTT	CASSQQAKGADTQYF
TRBV3-1	-	TRBJ2-7	-	14	TGTGCCAGCAGCCAAGGGCGGAACAACTACGAGCAGTACTTC	CASSQGRNNYEQYF
TRBV9	TRBD1	TRBJ2-1	-	13	TGTGCCAGCAGCTCAGGACAGGGCTTACCGCAGTTCTTC	CASSSGQGLPQFF
TRBV28	TRBD1	TRBJ1-6	few	13	TGTGCCAGCAGTTCCAGGGGGCGATCACCCCTCCACTTT	CASSSRGRSPLHF
TRBV29-1	TRBD1	TRBJ2-7	-	13	TGCAGCGTTGAGGGTGGGACAGGTTACGAGCAGTACTTC	CSVEGGTGYEQYF